This entry features one TCR beta chain sequence. The sample comes from a study of shared T cell receptors in the human thymus. TCRdb's table, derived via immunoSEQ multiplex PCR, lists solely in-frame clones and lacks some. The table shows 500,000 to 550,000 clones, with about four fifths occurring only once. This sample also appeared in a second study, on human thymus T cells.

Input material: thymocytes. The TCR comes from a boy in the first two years of life with a congenital heart defect.

CDR3 coding DNA: TGTGCCAGTAGTATAGATCACAATCTCCCGCTTAATCAGCCCCAGCATTTT. This gives the protein CASSIDHNLPLNQPQHF. The chain links TRBV19 to TRBJ1-5; D gene uncertain. CDR1 LNHDA and CDR2 SQIVND come from the germline V gene (reference sequence). Trimming removed 0 bases from V and 4 bases from J, with 16 bases in between. The CDR3 spans 17 residues.